The rows below give T cell receptor beta chains drawn from one sample of a study of blood T cell repertoires in COVID-19. Data came from immunoSEQ multiplex PCR; TCRdb stores just in-frame clones and leaves some out. The sample holds just over 95,000 clones, roughly 82% seen once. The sequencing input was peripheral blood. The receptors were gathered from a man at least 80 years old with acute or convalescent COVID-19. Each CDR3 is given with its conserved first and last residue. The D gene is left open where the match is weak. Only some rows state a clone size, as once, few, many or a class for expanded clones.

NA,TRBJ2-1,NA,TRBV27,TGTGCCAGCACCGGGATTGGTAGCTCCTACAATGAGCAGTTCTTC,CASTGIGSSYNEQFF
few,TRBJ1-2,NA,TRBV2,TGTGCCAGCAGTGGTCAGGGTGATGGCTACACCTTC,CASSGQGDGYTF
NA,TRBJ1-2,NA,TRBV7-9,TGTGCCAGCAGCATCAGGGTGGACTATGGCTACACCTTC,CASSIRVDYGYTF
NA,TRBJ1-6,NA,TRBV27,TGTGCCAGCAGCCCCCTGAGGTCAGGGACATCACCCCTCCACTTT,CASSPLRSGTSPLHF
NA,TRBJ1-6,NA,TRBV30,TGTGCCAGCGGACGGAGATTCAGCTCCTATAATTCACCCCTCCACTTT,CASGRRFSSYNSPLHF
NA,TRBJ2-3,NA,TRBV6-5,TGTGCCAGCAGCTTCAGCCAGGGAACAGATACGCAGTATTTT,CASSFSQGTDTQYF
NA,TRBJ2-4,NA,TRBV3-1/TRBV3-2,TGTGCCAGCAGCCAGGGCAGAAAAAACATTCAGTACTTC,CASSQGRKNIQYF
few,TRBJ2-1,TRBD1,TRBV6-5,TGTGCCAGCAGTTACTCGGGACAGGGAAGGAATGAGCAGTTCTTC,CASSYSGQGRNEQFF
NA,TRBJ2-7,TRBD1,TRBV12-5,TGTGCTAGTGCCTTCGACAGGGTCCCCTACGAGCAGTACTTC,CASAFDRVPYEQYF
NA,TRBJ1-2,TRBD1,TRBV19,TGTGCCAGTAGTACCAATCCGACAGGGAACTATGGCTACACCTTC,CASSTNPTGNYGYTF
NA,TRBJ2-1,TRBD1,TRBV18,TGTGCCAGCTCACAAGAACTACCGGGACAGGGGGGATACAATGAGCAGTTCTTC,CASSQELPGQGGYNEQFF
NA,TRBJ1-6,TRBD1,TRBV7-2,TGTGCCAGCAGCTACTACACAGGGGAAAGGACCCTCCACTTT,CASSYYTGERTLHF
NA,TRBJ2-7,NA,TRBV5-1,TGCGCCAGCAGCGAGGACAGTTTCGACTACGAGCAGTACTTC,CASSEDSFDYEQYF
NA,TRBJ2-5,TRBD1,TRBV7-2,TGTGCCAGCAGTCGGGACAGGGGGATTGAGACCCAGTACTTC,CASSRDRGIETQYF
once,TRBJ1-3,NA,TRBV20-1,TGCAGTGCTAGTTCAGGGTTAGAGGGAAACACCATATATTTT,CSASSGLEGNTIYF
few,TRBJ2-7,NA,TRBV4-1,TGCGCCAGCAGTCTACCCGACGAGCAGTACTTC,CASSLPDEQYF
NA,TRBJ1-2,TRBD1,TRBV6-5,TGTGCCAGCAGGCGGACAGGGGCCCGTAACTATGGCTACACCTTC,CASRRTGARNYGYTF
NA,TRBJ1-2,NA,TRBV6-5,TGTGCCAGCAGTTACGGGGGGACTCTCTATGGCTACACCTTC,CASSYGGTLYGYTF
once,TRBJ2-1,TRBD2,TRBV27,TGTGCCAGCAGCAGAGCGGGAGTAGAGCAGTTCTTC,CASSRAGVEQFF
NA,TRBJ2-3,NA,TRBV10-2,TGCGCCAGCAGTGAGTCGAGAGATACGCAGTATTTT,CASSESRDTQYF
NA,TRBJ2-5,TRBD2,TRBV6-2/TRBV6-3,TGTGCCAGCAGTCGCGGGGGCGGGGGGGCGAGAGAGACCCAGTACTTC,CASSRGGGGARETQYF
NA,TRBJ2-5,TRBD1,TRBV19,TGTGCCAGTAGTGCGGGACAGGGGGGGACCCAGTACTTC,CASSAGQGGTQYF
few,TRBJ1-2,NA,TRBV15,TGTGCCACCAGCAGAGGAGGCGAAATCTATGGCTACACCTTC,CATSRGGEIYGYTF
NA,TRBJ1-6,TRBD1,TRBV6-6,TGTGCCAGCAGCCTGACAGGGAGTAATTCACCCCTCCACTTT,CASSLTGSNSPLHF
NA,TRBJ2-1,TRBD2,TRBV6-5,TGTGCCAGCAGGGACACTAGCGGGCAGTTCTTC,CASRDTSGQFF
once,TRBJ2-7,NA,TRBV5-1,TGCGCCAGCAGCTTGGGCGGGGGACAGGTCTACGAGCAGTACTTC,CASSLGGGQVYEQYF
NA,TRBJ2-7,NA,TRBV5-8,TGTGCCAGCAGCTTGAGGGACATAGCGCGTACCTACGAGCAGTACTTC,CASSLRDIARTYEQYF
few,TRBJ2-1,NA,TRBV7-8,TGTGCCAGCCGGGGGTCCTACAATGAGCAGTTCTTC,CASRGSYNEQFF
NA,TRBJ1-4,NA,TRBV7-6,TGTGCCAGCAGCTTAGCAGGAGGGGATAATGAAAAACTGTTTTTT,CASSLAGGDNEKLFF
once,TRBJ2-5,TRBD2,TRBV10-3,TGTGCCACCGGGGGGGAAGAGACCCAGTACTTC,CATGGEETQYF
NA,TRBJ2-2,TRBD2,TRBV28,TGTGCCAGCAGTCCGACTAGCGGGGGGTCCGGGGAGCTGTTTTTT,CASSPTSGGSGELFF
NA,TRBJ2-3,TRBD1,TRBV11-3,TGTGCCAGCAGCCTAAGGACAGGGGACACAGATACGCAGTATTTT,CASSLRTGDTDTQYF
once,TRBJ1-4,TRBD1,TRBV18,TGTGCCAGCTCACCAGACAGGGGTGAAAAACTGTTTTTT,CASSPDRGEKLFF
NA,TRBJ2-3,TRBD1,TRBV19,TGTGCCAGTATAGACCGGGACAGGGGAGCAGATACGCAGTATTTT,CASIDRDRGADTQYF
NA,TRBJ1-5,TRBD1,TRBV7-8,TGTGCCAGCAGCGACACAGGGGGCGGCAATCAGCCCCAGCATTTT,CASSDTGGGNQPQHF
medium-sized,TRBJ1-4,NA,TRBV9,TGTGCCAGCAGCGCGGAGGTTAATGAAAAACTGTTTTTT,CASSAEVNEKLFF
once,TRBJ1-6,NA,TRBV6-5,TGTGCGACAGGTCATCCACCCCTCCACTTT,CATGHPPLHF
NA,TRBJ2-1,TRBD2,TRBV5-1,TGCGCCAGTTCTAGCGGGAGTTACAATGAGCAGTTCTTC,CASSSGSYNEQFF
NA,TRBJ2-3,NA,TRBV5-6,TGTGCCAGCAGCTTTTATATCGACAGAACTAGCACAGATACGCAGTATTTT,CASSFYIDRTSTDTQYF
NA,TRBJ1-4,NA,TRBV12-3/TRBV12-4,TGTGCCAGCAGTTTAGACAGGGATGAAAAACTGTTTTTT,CASSLDRDEKLFF
NA,TRBJ1-2,NA,TRBV4-3,TGCGCCAGCAGCCAAGATCGGGGAGGGTGGGATGGCTACACCTTC,CASSQDRGGWDGYTF
few,TRBJ1-3,TRBD1,TRBV7-2,TGTGCCAGCAGCCCGATCACAGGGGTGGGAAACACCATATATTTT,CASSPITGVGNTIYF
NA,TRBJ2-7,TRBD2,TRBV29-1,TGCAGCGTTGGAGAAGCGGGAACACGCGAGCAGTACTTC,CSVGEAGTREQYF
NA,TRBJ1-6,NA,TRBV5-1,TGCGCCAGCAGCTTGGCAGGGGTACTGGCTTCACCCCTCCACTTT,CASSLAGVLASPLHF
few,TRBJ2-3,TRBD2,TRBV7-7,TGTGCCAGCAGCCCGCAGCGGGGGGGCGTAGATACGCAGTATTTT,CASSPQRGGVDTQYF
NA,TRBJ1-6,NA,TRBV18,TGTGCCAGCTCACCAAGAGTGACCTATAATTCACCCCTCCACTTT,CASSPRVTYNSPLHF
NA,TRBJ2-2,NA,TRBV12-3/TRBV12-4,TGTGCCACCCGGAAACGGGACACCGGGGAGCTGTTTTTT,CATRKRDTGELFF
NA,TRBJ1-4,TRBD1,TRBV7-9,TGTGCCAGCAGCTTAGCGCCCGGGACAGAGAATGAAAAACTGTTTTTT,CASSLAPGTENEKLFF
once,TRBJ2-4,TRBD1,TRBV19,TGTGCCAGTAGACAGGGGGGAAACATTCAGTACTTC,CASRQGGNIQYF